This entry lists 7 T cell receptor beta chains sequenced from one sample in a study of response to subunit inactivated influenza vaccine. A single record per CDR3 protein comes from TCRdb applying MiXCR to the RT-PCR reads. Here the sample spans under 750,000 distinct CDR3 sequences, 12% being singletons. Sample: PBMCs from blood, taken on the day of vaccination. Receptors were obtained from a man between 45 and 60 years old who received an inactivated influenza vaccine.

This clonotype was counted many times. This sequence joins TRBV7-2 and TRBJ2-1; TRBD2 might be the D (5 bases). The CDR3 totals 15 residues. The germline gives CDR1 SGHTA, CDR2 FQGNSA. V lost 1 base to trimming and J lost 0 bases, with 7 bases between them. The CDR3 nucleotides are TGTGCCAGCAGCTTAGAGCGGAACTCCTACAATGAGCAGTTCTTC. Its translation is CASSLERNSYNEQFF.

A few counts support this clonotype. The chain couples TRBV10-3 to TRBJ1-1; D is uncertain. Trimming cost V 6 bases and J 8 bases, with 16 bases left between them. This CDR3 is built from 13 residues. Germline values: CDR1 ENHRY, CDR2 SYGVKD. CDR3 in DNA: TGTGCCATCAGCAACGACGCCTTTTGGGAAGCTTTCTTT. Translation gives CAISNDAFWEAFF.

The genes are TRBV20-1 and TRBJ2-3; D might be TRBD1 (8 bases). This CDR3 is built from 16 residues. The V gene's germline CDR1 is DFQATT and CDR2 SNEGSKA (reference sequence). The V gene lost 6 bases and the J gene lost 0 bases, with 19 bases spanning the gap. The CDR3 is CSAHWERDRSTDTQYF. The DNA for the CDR3 is TGCAGTGCGCATTGGGAGCGGGACAGGAGCACAGATACGCAGTATTTT.

The V gene is TRBV30, the J gene TRBJ2-1; D possibly uses TRBD1 or TRBD2 (6 bases each). The CDR3 has 14 residues. Deletions cut 6 bases from V and 5 bases from J, with 17 bases between. The germline gives CDR1 GTSNPN, CDR2 SVGIG (reference sequence). Written as DNA, the CDR3 is TGTGCCTGTAGGGGGGTCTCCCCAAACAATGAGCAGTTCTTC. Residues: CACRGVSPNNEQFF.

This clonotype was detected a few times. The gene calls are TRBV7-2 and TRBJ2-2; TRBD2 matches 9 bases. Germline values: CDR1 SGHTA, CDR2 FQGNSA. CDR3 length equals 16 residues. The V segment lost 2 bases and the J segment 5 bases; nucleotides outside the gene matches: 6. The CDR3 spells CASSLISGRGTGELFF. Written as DNA, the CDR3 is TGTGCCAGCAGCTTAATTAGCGGGAGAGGTACCGGGGAGCTGTTTTTT.

In its sample, this clonotype was seen a few times. This chain uses TRBV4-2 with TRBJ2-1; TRBD2 agrees at 12 bases. Germline CDR1 LGHNA, CDR2 YNFKEQ. V lost 4 bases to trimming and J lost 0 bases; unmatched junction nucleotides: 10. This CDR3 is 19 amino acids long. The CDR3 is CASSRILAGGESSYNEQFF. In DNA form, the CDR3 reads TGTGCCAGCAGCCGAATACTAGCGGGAGGTGAGAGCTCCTACAATGAGCAGTTCTTC.

CDR3 in amino acids: CASSTTERKNIQYF. CDR3 nucleotides: TGTGCCAGCAGTACGACAGAACGCAAAAACATTCAGTACTTC. The chain joins TRBV12-3 or TRBV12-4 to TRBJ2-4, with D possibly being TRBD1 (5 bases). This CDR3 has 14 amino acids. With 5 bases removed from V and 3 bases from J, the gap between germline ends came to 11 bases.